These 3 T cell receptor beta chains originate from one sample sequenced in a study of identifying expanded T cells in peripheral blood. Sequencing was performed with immunoSEQ multiplex PCR; in TCRdb, only in-frame clones are kept and a portion is missing. The sample records approximately 100,000 clones, more than 70% being singletons. The specimen was blood. The source is a person aged 18 to 75 in good health.

The gene calls are TRBV27 and TRBJ1-5; D is unclear. The CDR3 has 15 amino acids. CDR1 MNHEY and CDR2 SMNVEV come from the germline V gene (reference sequence). Trimming took 0 bases from V and 4 from J, leaving 10 bases between them. The CDR3 DNA sequence: TGTGCCAGCAGTTTATCGGGCCGGGGAAATCAGCCCCAGCATTTT. This encodes CASSLSGRGNQPQHF.

V and J are TRBV4-2 and TRBJ1-1, with a tentative D call TRBD1 (6 bases). CDR3 length: 13 residues. CDR1 LGHNA and CDR2 YNFKEQ come from the germline V gene. Trimming pared 5 bases from V and 9 bases from J, leaving 16 bases between. This CDR3 is CASSLDQGRKAFF. CDR3 coding DNA: TGTGCCAGCAGCTTGGACCAGGGGAGGAAAGCTTTCTTT.

The chain links TRBV30 to TRBJ2-7; TRBD2 agrees at 15 bases. Trimming at V came to 0 bases and at J to 0 bases, leaving 9 bases not matched to a gene. Germline CDR1 and CDR2: GTSNPN and SVGIG (reference sequence). The CDR3 spans 19 residues. As DNA, the CDR3 is TGTGCCTGGAGTGTATTTATTCGGACTAGCGGGAGGGACTCCTACGAGCAGTACTTC. Its protein product is CAWSVFIRTSGRDSYEQYF.